The 16 T cell receptor beta chains presented below share a single source sample, sequenced in a study of vaccination and CD4 T cells after COVID-19. These receptors' antigens are unknown. Sample treatment: roughly ten-day PBMC culture with coronavirus spike peptide pools or control peptides (ViraFEST assay). The assay that was used to sequence DNA from cultured CD4+ T cells was the Oncomine TCR Beta short-read assay. TCRdb called the PCR reads again in MiXCR, with one record for every CDR3 protein. The profile shows 28,000 or so distinct CDR3 sequences, about three fifths of them singletons. Material: CD4+ T cells from blood, cultured in vitro. The receptor source for this set is a human donor who had recovered from COVID-19.

Only a few counts were recorded for this clonotype. V and J are TRBV7-2 and TRBJ1-3; D might be TRBD1 (6 bases). This CDR3 has 15 residues. Germline V gives CDR1 SGHTA, CDR2 FQGNSA. The germline V and J ends were trimmed by 2 bases and 4 bases, with 12 bases remaining between them. For the CDR3, the DNA is TGTGCCAGCAGCTTATCCAGGGGCTCGGGAAACACCATATATTTT. It yields the protein CASSLSRGSGNTIYF.

V is TRBV21-1 and J is TRBJ2-3; the D segment call TRBD2 is taken from the table without a DNA check. TRBV21-1 constitutes a pseudogene. CDR3 length equals 15 residues. The CDR3 region has the DNA TGTGCCAGCAGCAAAAATCCCCCCCCGGGGAGGGGGCAGTATTTT. Protein: CASSKNPPPGRGQYF.

Only a few counts were recorded for this clonotype. V usage is TRBV12-3 or TRBV12-4 and J usage is TRBJ2-3; possibly TRBD1 for D (6 bases). Between the trimmed V and J ends, which lost 1 base and 14 bases, there was a span of 16 bases. This CDR3 is built from 13 residues. This chain's CDR3 is CASSLGQDSSRYF. DNA of the CDR3: TGTGCCAGCAGTTTAGGACAGGACTCTAGCCGGTATTTT.

Concerning this clonotype itself: Because the CDR3's place on the DNA is in doubt, the DNA is left out and the CDR3 is given as listed by TCRdb. The V gene is TRBV21-1, the J gene TRBJ2-3; TRBD1, the table's D call, was not compared with the DNA. TRBV21-1 is classified as a pseudogene. The CDR3 adds up to 16 amino acids, both ends counted. This CDR3 is CASSFGPGTTTDTQYF.

The chain employs TRBV6-2 or TRBV6-3 and TRBJ2-7, with 8 bases matching TRBD1. CDR1 MNHEY and CDR2 SVGEGT come from the germline V gene. CDR3 length: 19 residues. Losses at the gene ends were 0 bases for V and 0 bases for J; bases not matched to a gene: 13. The DNA of the CDR3 is TGTGCCAGCAGTTACTCGAAATGGGACAGGCGTAAAAGCTCCTACGAGCAGTACTTC. Its protein is CASSYSKWDRRKSSYEQYF.

The table lists this clonotype with a count of one. The chain is built from TRBV6-1 and TRBJ2-2; 9 bases fit TRBD2. The CDR3 sequence is 15 residues long. Germline values: CDR1 MNHNS, CDR2 SASEGT. V lost 6 bases, J lost 4 bases, and 6 bases stayed unmatched. The CDR3 sequence: CASRRAGGRTGELFF. CDR3 nucleotides: TGTGCCAGCAGGAGGGCGGGAGGGCGCACCGGGGAGCTGTTTTTT.

This clonotype was recorded a few times. This sequence joins TRBV20-1 and TRBJ1-1; D remains ambiguous. This CDR3 has 15 amino acids. Between the trimmed V and J ends, which lost 1 base and 2 bases, there was a span of 14 bases. Per the germline V gene, CDR1 is DFQATT and CDR2 is SNEGSKA (reference sequence). CDR3 protein: CSARGQILINTEAFF. CDR3 coding DNA: TGCAGTGCTAGAGGGCAGATCCTCATAAACACTGAAGCTTTCTTT.

The rearrangement uses TRBV28 and TRBJ1-1, with D uncertain. This CDR3 spans 14 amino acids. Looked up from germline, CDR1 is MDHEN and CDR2 is SYDVKM. Trimming cost V 3 bases and J 11 bases, with 19 bases left between them. The CDR3 loop is CASSFHGSRARAFF. The CDR3 DNA follows: TGTGCCAGCAGTTTCCACGGGTCGCGGGCGAGGGCTTTCTTT.

This clonotype was seen only a few times. V is TRBV27 and J is TRBJ2-2; possible D gene TRBD2, 6 bases. This CDR3 spans 13 amino acids. V gave up 2 bases and J gave up 8 bases, with 9 bases separating them. The germline CDR1 and CDR2 sequences are MNHEY and SMNVEV (reference sequence). In nucleotides, the CDR3 is TGTGCCAGCAGTTTAACTAGCACGGGGGAGCTGTTTTTT. It encodes CASSLTSTGELFF.

This clonotype was seen a few times. The chain is built from TRBV28 and TRBJ1-5, with 8 bases that match TRBD1. The V and J ends lost 6 bases and 7 bases, in that order; junction bases with no gene match: 17. CDR3 length: 17 amino acids. Looked up from germline, CDR1 is MDHEN and CDR2 is SYDVKM. The CDR3 nucleotides are TGTGCCAGCAGAACAACCACCAGAGGACAGGGCCGACAGCCCCAGCATTTT. Protein: CASRTTTRGQGRQPQHF.

This clonotype has more than one count but fewer than ten. The chain carries TRBV20-1 and TRBJ1-6; the D gene is possibly TRBD1 (6 bases). Germline-derived CDR1 and CDR2 are DFQATT and SNEGSKA (reference sequence). CDR3 size: 19 residues. V lost 5 bases and J 0 bases, leaving 23 bases between the germline ends. The DNA for the CDR3 is TGCAGTGCTCCTCACCAATCGAGAGGACAGAGCTCCTATAATTCACCCCTCCACTTT. Translation: CSAPHQSRGQSSYNSPLHF.

The rearrangement joins TRBV12-3 or TRBV12-4 to TRBJ1-5; D may be TRBD1 (5 bases). The V end lost 4 bases, the J end lost 3 bases, and 10 bases lay between the germline ends. The CDR3 consists of 14 residues. The DNA for the CDR3 is TGTGCCAGCAGTTCAAGACAGTCCAATCAGCCCCAGCATTTT. It translates to CASSSRQSNQPQHF.

This clonotype came up once. The chain employs TRBV7-2 and TRBJ2-1, with TRBD2 matching over 11 bases. The CDR3 contains 17 residues. Germline values: CDR1 SGHTA, CDR2 FQGNSA. J lost 0 bases, V lost 4 bases, and 5 bases had no gene match. CDR3 nucleotides: TGTGCCAGCAGCTCCCGGACTAGCGGGCACTCCTACAATGAGCAGTTCTTC. Residues: CASSSRTSGHSYNEQFF. The whole variable domain, filled in from reference TRBV7-2 and TRBJ2-1, reads GAGVSQSPSNKVTEKGKDVELRCDPISGHTALYWYRQSLGQGLEFLIYFQGNSAPDKSGLPSDRFSAERTGGSVSTLTIQRTQQEDSAVYLCASSSRTSGHSYNEQFFGPGTRLTVL.

The V gene is TRBV20-1, the J gene TRBJ1-5; D unclear. The CDR3 has 12 amino acids. Germline V lookup: CDR1 DFQATT, CDR2 SNEGSKA (reference sequence). V dropped 3 bases and J dropped 5 bases, with 8 bases sitting between them. This CDR3 is CSARGTDQPQHF. The DNA of the CDR3 is TGCAGTGCTAGGGGCACAGATCAGCCCCAGCATTTT.

The CDR3 sequence is CATSRGDGNYGYTF. CDR3 nucleotides: TGTGCCACCAGCAGAGGGGACGGTAACTATGGCTACACCTTC. The V and J genes are TRBV15 and TRBJ1-2; a weak D match, TRBD1 (5 bases). V was cut by 1 base and J by 1 base, with 7 bases left in between. The length of the CDR3 is 14 residues. Germline V gene lookup returns CDR1 LNHNV and CDR2 YYDKDF (reference sequence).

This clonotype was detected only a few times. This chain links TRBV10-1 with TRBJ2-2; D uncertain. V shed 2 bases and J shed 8 bases, with 3 bases lying between them. The germline V gene encodes CDR1 WNHNN and CDR2 SYGVQD (reference sequence). The CDR3 length is 11 residues. As DNA, the CDR3 is TGCGCCAGCAGTGAGCTGGGGGAGCTGTTTTTT. This sequence encodes CASSELGELFF.